This T cell receptor (beta chain) was observed in a study of low-dose radiotherapy and immunotherapy resistance in tumors. In this sample, this clonotype turned up many times. TRAV- and TRBV-specific primers were used for first-strand cDNA, which covered alpha and beta chains. For amplifying TCRs, the PCR ran for 15 to 20 cycles with Phusion, which was used together with a constant-region primer and the adapter on the V primers. TCRdb called the reads again in MiXCR, with one record for every CDR3 protein. The table includes more than 50,000 distinct CDR3 sequences, less than 30% detected once. Noted time point: before trial treatment. The CDR3 has 16 amino acids. Unmatched junction bases numbered 6, after V lost 1 base and J lost 6 bases. The V gene's germline CDR1 is LGHDT and CDR2 YNNKEL (reference sequence).

The V and J genes are TRBV3-1 and TRBJ2-2, with TRBD1 matching over 9 bases. The TCR originated in a male donor with rectosigmoid adenocarcinoma. This specimen was PBMCs, taken before treatment. The CDR3 here is CASSQGWTGAPGELFF. CDR3 sequence (DNA): TGTGCCAGCAGCCAAGGTTGGACAGGGGCCCCCGGGGAGCTGTTTTTT.